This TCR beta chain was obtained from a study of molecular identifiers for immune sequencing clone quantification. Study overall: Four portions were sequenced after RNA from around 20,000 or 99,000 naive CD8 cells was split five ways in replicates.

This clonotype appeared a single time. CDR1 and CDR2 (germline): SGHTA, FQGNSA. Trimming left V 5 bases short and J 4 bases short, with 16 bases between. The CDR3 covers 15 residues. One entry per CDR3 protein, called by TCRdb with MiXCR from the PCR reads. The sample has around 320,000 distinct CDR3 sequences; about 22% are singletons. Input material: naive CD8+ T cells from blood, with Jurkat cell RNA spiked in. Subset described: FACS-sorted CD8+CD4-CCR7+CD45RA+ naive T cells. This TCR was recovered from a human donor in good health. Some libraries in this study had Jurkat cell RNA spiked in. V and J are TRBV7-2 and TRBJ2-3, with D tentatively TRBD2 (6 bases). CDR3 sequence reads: CASSRAGPTPDTQYF. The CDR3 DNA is TGTGCCAGCAGCCGCGCGGGACCAACGCCAGATACGCAGTATTTT. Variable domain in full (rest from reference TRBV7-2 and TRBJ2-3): GAGVSQSPSNKVTEKGKDVELRCDPISGHTALYWYRQSLGQGLEFLIYFQGNSAPDKSGLPSDRFSAERTGGSVSTLTIQRTQQEDSAVYLCASSRAGPTPDTQYFGPGTRLTVL.